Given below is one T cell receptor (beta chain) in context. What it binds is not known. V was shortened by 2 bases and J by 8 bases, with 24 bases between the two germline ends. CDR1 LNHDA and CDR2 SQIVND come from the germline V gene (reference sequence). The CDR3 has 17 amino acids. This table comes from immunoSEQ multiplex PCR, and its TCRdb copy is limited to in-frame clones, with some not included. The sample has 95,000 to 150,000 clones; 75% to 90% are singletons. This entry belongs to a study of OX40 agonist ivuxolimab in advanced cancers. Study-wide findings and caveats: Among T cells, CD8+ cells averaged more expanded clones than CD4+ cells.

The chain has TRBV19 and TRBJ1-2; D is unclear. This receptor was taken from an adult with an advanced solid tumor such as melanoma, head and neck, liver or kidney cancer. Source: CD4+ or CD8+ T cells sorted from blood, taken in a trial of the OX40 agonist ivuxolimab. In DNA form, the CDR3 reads TGTGCCAGTAGTATACCCGACGGGCAGAGGAGCACTAGGGGCTACACCTTC. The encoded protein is CASSIPDGQRSTRGYTF.